The rows below give T cell receptor beta chains drawn from one sample of a study of blood T cell repertoires in COVID-19. The repertoire was sequenced with immunoSEQ multiplex PCR; TCRdb's copy has only in-frame clones and lacks some. The sample lists just over 250,000 clones, about 90% occurring once. Input material: peripheral blood. These receptors were obtained from a woman aged 70-85 years with COVID-19, enrolled during active disease. CDR3s include the opening cysteine and the closing phenylalanine or tryptophan. A D gene is named only where the DNA matches it firmly. The listing skips clone size in some rows; elsewhere it reads once, few, many or a size class.

clone_size	v_call	j_call	d_call	cdr3_aa	cdr3_nt
-	TRBV5-1	TRBJ1-2	-	CASSLWQGRGTNYGYTF	TGCGCCAGCAGCTTGTGGCAGGGGAGAGGAACTAACTATGGCTACACCTTC
-	TRBV5-1	TRBJ2-3	TRBD1	CASSPGQGLGDTQYF	TGCGCCAGCAGCCCGGGACAGGGACTCGGAGATACGCAGTATTTT
-	TRBV5-1	TRBJ2-2	-	CASTVNPGVNTGELFF	TGCGCCAGCACCGTGAATCCAGGGGTGAACACCGGGGAGCTGTTTTTT
-	TRBV9	TRBJ1-1	TRBD1	CASSGRTGVNTEAFF	TGTGCCAGCAGCGGCAGGACAGGGGTGAACACTGAAGCTTTCTTT
-	TRBV3-1/TRBV3-2	TRBJ2-7	TRBD1	CASSQRFTGTASNYEQYF	TGTGCCAGCAGCCAGAGATTTACCGGGACAGCATCGAACTACGAGCAGTACTTC
once	TRBV21-1	TRBJ2-7	-	CASSQISYEQYF	TGTGCCAGCAGCCAGATCTCCTACGAGCAGTACTTC
-	TRBV27	TRBJ2-2	TRBD2	CASSSLPGTSGIVTGELFF	TGTGCCAGCAGTTCGCTCCCGGGGACTAGCGGGATCGTCACCGGGGAGCTGTTTTTT
-	TRBV14	TRBJ2-1	TRBD2	CASSRLAGWNEQFF	TGTGCCAGCAGCCGACTAGCCGGGTGGAATGAGCAGTTCTTC
-	TRBV30	TRBJ2-7	-	CAWSVDRFYEQYF	TGTGCCTGGAGTGTGGACAGATTCTACGAGCAGTACTTC
-	TRBV7-3	TRBJ1-6	-	CASSSLGGENSPLHF	TGTGCCAGCAGCTCCTTAGGGGGAGAGAATTCACCCCTCCACTTT
-	TRBV5-1	TRBJ1-1	TRBD1	CASSFLTQGAGAFF	TGCGCCAGCAGCTTTTTAACCCAGGGGGCGGGAGCTTTCTTT
-	TRBV19	TRBJ1-5	TRBD1	CASSPTTGATRSQPQHF	TGTGCCAGTAGCCCCACGACAGGGGCCACCAGAAGTCAGCCCCAGCATTTT
-	TRBV7-2	TRBJ2-3	TRBD2	CASSLVRLAVDTQYF	TGTGCCAGCAGCTTAGTTAGACTAGCGGTGGATACGCAGTATTTT
-	TRBV6-5	TRBJ1-5	-	CASSKQGGSNQPQHF	TGTGCCAGCAGCAAACAGGGAGGGTCCAATCAGCCCCAGCATTTT
-	TRBV7-9	TRBJ1-4	TRBD1	CASSIGTAEKLFF	TGTGCCAGCAGCATCGGGACAGCTGAAAAACTGTTTTTT
once	TRBV7-8	TRBJ2-1	-	CASSPTGDNEQFF	TGTGCCAGCAGCCCGACAGGTGACAATGAGCAGTTCTTC
once	TRBV19	TRBJ2-1	TRBD2	CASSTSGSGVGQFF	TGTGCCAGTTCGACTAGCGGGAGTGGGGTTGGGCAGTTCTTC
once	TRBV19	TRBJ2-5	TRBD2	CASSRKAGVGETQYF	TGTGCCAGTAGTAGAAAAGCGGGAGTTGGCGAGACCCAGTACTTC
-	TRBV7-3	TRBJ2-7	-	CASSLDAGFSYEQYF	TGTGCCAGCAGCTTAGACGCGGGATTCTCCTACGAGCAGTACTTC
-	TRBV7-2	TRBJ1-1	-	CASSFLGDDTEAFF	TGTGCCAGCAGCTTCTTAGGGGATGACACTGAAGCTTTCTTT
-	TRBV7-8	TRBJ2-5	TRBD1	CASSHPGTGGETQYF	TGTGCCAGCAGCCACCCCGGGACAGGGGGAGAGACCCAGTACTTC
-	TRBV5-8	TRBJ2-7	-	CASTPFYEQYF	TGTGCCAGCACCCCCTTCTACGAGCAGTACTTC
few	TRBV19	TRBJ2-1	TRBD1	CASSTSTGTGGNEQFF	TGTGCCAGTAGTACCTCAACCGGGACAGGGGGCAATGAGCAGTTCTTC
-	TRBV10-3	TRBJ1-5	-	CAISSGQRNQPQHF	TGTGCCATCAGTTCCGGACAGCGCAATCAGCCCCAGCATTTT
-	TRBV5-6	TRBJ1-1	-	CASSFLINTEAFF	TGTGCCAGCAGCTTCTTAATTAACACTGAAGCTTTCTTT
-	TRBV5-1	TRBJ2-7	TRBD1	CASSLDSPGTGPGEQYF	TGCGCCAGCAGCTTGGATAGTCCTGGGACAGGGCCGGGGGAGCAGTACTTC
-	TRBV10-3	TRBJ2-7	TRBD2	CAISVRTSGRSSEQYF	TGTGCCATCAGTGTTAGGACTAGCGGGAGAAGCAGCGAGCAGTACTTC
-	TRBV30	TRBJ1-4	TRBD1	CAWSAIRGLEKLFF	TGTGCCTGGAGTGCGATCAGGGGGCTTGAAAAACTGTTTTTT
-	TRBV5-6	TRBJ1-1	TRBD1	CASSPMMDRGWDTEAFF	TGTGCCAGCAGCCCGATGATGGACAGGGGGTGGGACACTGAAGCTTTCTTT
few	TRBV6-1	TRBJ1-5	-	CASSEERGARQPQHF	TGTGCCAGCAGTGAAGAACGGGGGGCGCGGCAGCCCCAGCATTTT
-	TRBV30	TRBJ1-2	-	CAWSVHGGYGYTF	TGTGCCTGGAGTGTACACGGAGGGTATGGCTACACCTTC
-	TRBV18	TRBJ2-6	TRBD1	CASSGQGYSGANVLTF	TGTGCCAGCTCAGGACAGGGTTACTCCGGGGCCAACGTCCTGACTTTC
-	TRBV6-4	TRBJ2-1	-	CASSTGSAQSRFQEQFF	TGTGCCAGCAGTACTGGGTCAGCTCAGTCGAGGTTCCAAGAGCAGTTCTTC
-	TRBV15	TRBJ2-5	TRBD1	CATSREQGFETQYF	TGTGCCACCAGCAGAGAACAGGGGTTTGAGACCCAGTACTTC
once	TRBV18	TRBJ2-7	TRBD2	CASSPRDYYEQYF	TGTGCCAGCTCACCGCGGGACTACTACGAGCAGTACTTC
few	TRBV5-1	TRBJ1-5	-	CASSLQGFQPQHF	TGCGCCAGCAGCTTACAGGGATTCCAGCCCCAGCATTTT
-	TRBV15	TRBJ1-5	-	CATSRGTVIGNQPQHF	TGTGCCACCAGCAGAGGGACAGTAATTGGCAATCAGCCCCAGCATTTT